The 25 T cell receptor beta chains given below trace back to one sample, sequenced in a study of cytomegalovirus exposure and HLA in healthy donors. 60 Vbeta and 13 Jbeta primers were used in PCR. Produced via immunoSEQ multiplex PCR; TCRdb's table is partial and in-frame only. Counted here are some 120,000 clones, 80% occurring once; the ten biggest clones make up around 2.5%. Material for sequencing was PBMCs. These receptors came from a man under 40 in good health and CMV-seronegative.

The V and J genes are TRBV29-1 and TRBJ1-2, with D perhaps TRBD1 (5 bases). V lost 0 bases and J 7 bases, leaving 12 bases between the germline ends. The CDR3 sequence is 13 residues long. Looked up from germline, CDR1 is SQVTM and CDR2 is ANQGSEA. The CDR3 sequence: CSVEDPTVFGYTF. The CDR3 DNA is TGCAGCGTTGAAGATCCGACAGTTTTTGGCTACACCTTC.

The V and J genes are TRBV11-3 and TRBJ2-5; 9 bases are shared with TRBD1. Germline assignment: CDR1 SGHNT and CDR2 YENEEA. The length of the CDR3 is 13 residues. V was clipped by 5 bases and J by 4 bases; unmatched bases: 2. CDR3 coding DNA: TGTGCCAGCAGCCCGACAGGGGGAGAGACCCAGTACTTC. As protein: CASSPTGGETQYF.

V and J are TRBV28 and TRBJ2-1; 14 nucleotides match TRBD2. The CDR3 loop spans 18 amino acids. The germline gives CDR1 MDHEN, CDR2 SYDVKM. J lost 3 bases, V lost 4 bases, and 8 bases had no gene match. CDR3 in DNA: TGTGCCAGCAGTTCTCGACTAGCGGGAGGGCCGTACTACAATGAGCAGTTCTTC. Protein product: CASSSRLAGGPYYNEQFF.

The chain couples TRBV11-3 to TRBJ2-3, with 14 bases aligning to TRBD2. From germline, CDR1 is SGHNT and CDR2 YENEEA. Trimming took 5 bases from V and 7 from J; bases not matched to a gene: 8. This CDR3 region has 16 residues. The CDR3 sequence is CASSPGTSGSIHTQYF. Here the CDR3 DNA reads TGTGCCAGCAGCCCAGGGACTAGCGGGAGTATACATACGCAGTATTTT. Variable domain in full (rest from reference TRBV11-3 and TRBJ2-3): EAGVVQSPRYKIIEKKQPVAFWCNPISGHNTLYWYLQNLGQGPELLIRYENEEAVDDSQLPKDRFSAERLKGVDSTLKIQPAELGDSAVYLCASSPGTSGSIHTQYFGPGTRLTVL.

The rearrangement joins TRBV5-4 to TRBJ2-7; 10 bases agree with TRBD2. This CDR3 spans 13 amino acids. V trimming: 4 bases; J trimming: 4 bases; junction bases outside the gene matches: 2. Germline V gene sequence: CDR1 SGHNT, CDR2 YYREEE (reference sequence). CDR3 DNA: TGTGCCAGCAGCCAGACTAGCGGGTACGAGCAGTACTTC. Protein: CASSQTSGYEQYF.

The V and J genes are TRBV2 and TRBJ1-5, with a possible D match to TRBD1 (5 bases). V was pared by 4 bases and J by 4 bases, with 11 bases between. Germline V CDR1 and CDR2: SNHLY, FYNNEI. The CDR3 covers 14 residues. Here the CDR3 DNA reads TGTGCCAGCAGTGTTCGACAGCTAAATCAGCCCCAGCATTTT. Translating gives CASSVRQLNQPQHF.

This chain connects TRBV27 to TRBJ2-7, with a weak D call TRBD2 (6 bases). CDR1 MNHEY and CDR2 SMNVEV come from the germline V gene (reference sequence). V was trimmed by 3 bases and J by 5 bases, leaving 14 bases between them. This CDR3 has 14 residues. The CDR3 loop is CASSFLASVDEQYF. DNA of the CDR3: TGTGCCAGCAGTTTCCTAGCGTCGGTCGACGAGCAGTACTTC.

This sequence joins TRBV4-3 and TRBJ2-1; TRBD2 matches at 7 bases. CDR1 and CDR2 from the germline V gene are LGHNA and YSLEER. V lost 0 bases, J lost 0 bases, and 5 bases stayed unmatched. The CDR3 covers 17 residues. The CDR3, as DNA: TGCGCCAGCAGCCAAGAAGGTGCGGGAGACTCCTACAATGAGCAGTTCTTC. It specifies CASSQEGAGDSYNEQFF.

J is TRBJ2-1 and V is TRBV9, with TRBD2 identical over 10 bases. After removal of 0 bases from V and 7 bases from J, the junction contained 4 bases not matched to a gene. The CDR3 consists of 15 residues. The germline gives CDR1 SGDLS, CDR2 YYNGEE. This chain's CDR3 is CASSVGLAGENEQFF. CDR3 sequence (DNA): TGTGCCAGCAGCGTAGGTCTAGCGGGAGAAAATGAGCAGTTCTTC. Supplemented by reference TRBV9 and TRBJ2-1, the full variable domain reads DSGVTQTPKHLITATGQRVTLRCSPRSGDLSVYWYQQSLDQGLQFLIQYYNGEERAKGNILERFSAQQFPDLHSELNLSSLELGDSALYFCASSVGLAGENEQFFGPGTRLTVL.

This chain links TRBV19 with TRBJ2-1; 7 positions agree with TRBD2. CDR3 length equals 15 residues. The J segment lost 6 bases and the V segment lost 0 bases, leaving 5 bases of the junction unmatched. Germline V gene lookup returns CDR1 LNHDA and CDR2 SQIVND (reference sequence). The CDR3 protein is CASSIDPAGSNEQFF. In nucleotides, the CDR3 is TGTGCCAGTAGTATAGATCCAGCGGGAAGCAATGAGCAGTTCTTC. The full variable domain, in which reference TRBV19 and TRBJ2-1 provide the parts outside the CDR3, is DGGITQSPKYLFRKEGQNVTLSCEQNLNHDAMYWYRQDPGQGLRLIYYSQIVNDFQKGDIAEGYSVSREKKESFPLTVTSAQKNPTAFYLCASSIDPAGSNEQFFGPGTRLTVL.

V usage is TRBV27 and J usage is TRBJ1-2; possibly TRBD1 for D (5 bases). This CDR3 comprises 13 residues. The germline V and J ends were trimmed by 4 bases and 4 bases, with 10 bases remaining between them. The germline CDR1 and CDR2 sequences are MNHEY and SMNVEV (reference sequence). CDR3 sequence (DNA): TGTGCCAGCAGTTCCCAGGGTCGCTATGGCTACACCTTC. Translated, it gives CASSSQGRYGYTF.

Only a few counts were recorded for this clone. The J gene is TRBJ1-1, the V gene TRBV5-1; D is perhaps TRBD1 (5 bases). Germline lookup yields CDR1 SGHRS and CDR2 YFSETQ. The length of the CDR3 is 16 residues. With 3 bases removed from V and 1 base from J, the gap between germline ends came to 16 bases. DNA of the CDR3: TGCGCCAGCAGCTGGACGGAGCGGGGCCAGAACACTGAAGCTTTCTTT. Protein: CASSWTERGQNTEAFF.

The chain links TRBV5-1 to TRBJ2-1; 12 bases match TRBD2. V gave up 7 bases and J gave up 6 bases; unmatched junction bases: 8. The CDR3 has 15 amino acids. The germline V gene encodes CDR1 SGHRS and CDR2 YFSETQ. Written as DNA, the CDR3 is TGCGCCAGCCGAGCGACTAGCGGGAGTGTCAATGAGCAGTTCTTC. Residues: CASRATSGSVNEQFF. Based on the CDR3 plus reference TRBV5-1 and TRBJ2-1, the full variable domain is KAGVTQTPRYLIKTRGQQVTLSCSPISGHRSVSWYQQTPGQGLQFLFEYFSETQRNKGNFPGRFSGRQFSNSRSEMNVSTLELGDSALYLCASRATSGSVNEQFFGPGTRLTVL.

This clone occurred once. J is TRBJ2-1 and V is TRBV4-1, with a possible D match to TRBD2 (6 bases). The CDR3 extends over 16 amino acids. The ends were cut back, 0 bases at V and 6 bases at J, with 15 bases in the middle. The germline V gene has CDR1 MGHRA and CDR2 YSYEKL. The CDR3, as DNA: TGCGCCAGCAGCCAAGATTCCGGGACTGCCGTCAATGAGCAGTTCTTC. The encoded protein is CASSQDSGTAVNEQFF.

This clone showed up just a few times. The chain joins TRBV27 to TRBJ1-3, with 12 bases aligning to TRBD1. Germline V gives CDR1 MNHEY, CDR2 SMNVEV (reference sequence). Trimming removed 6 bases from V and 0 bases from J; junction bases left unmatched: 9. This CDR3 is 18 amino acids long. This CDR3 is CASRTGTGGRDSGNTIYF. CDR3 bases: TGTGCCAGCAGGACCGGGACAGGGGGCAGGGACTCTGGAAACACCATATATTTT.

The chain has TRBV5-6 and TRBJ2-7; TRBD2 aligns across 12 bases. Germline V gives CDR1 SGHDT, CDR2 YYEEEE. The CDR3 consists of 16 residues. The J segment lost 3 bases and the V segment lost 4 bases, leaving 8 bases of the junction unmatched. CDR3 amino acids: CASSPGLAGLYYEQYF. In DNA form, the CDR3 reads TGTGCCAGCAGCCCTGGACTAGCGGGACTGTACTACGAGCAGTACTTC.

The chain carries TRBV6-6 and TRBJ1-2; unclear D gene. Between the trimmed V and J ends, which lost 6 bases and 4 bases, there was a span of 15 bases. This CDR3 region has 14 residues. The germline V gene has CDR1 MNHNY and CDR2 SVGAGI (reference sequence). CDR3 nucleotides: TGTGCCAGCAGCCCCATCCCCGAGAGCTATGGCTACACCTTC. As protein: CASSPIPESYGYTF.

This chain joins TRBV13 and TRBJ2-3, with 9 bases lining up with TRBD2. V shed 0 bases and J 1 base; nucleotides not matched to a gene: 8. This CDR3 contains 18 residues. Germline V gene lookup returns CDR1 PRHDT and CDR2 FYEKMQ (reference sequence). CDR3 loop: CASSLGLAGRVRTDTQYF. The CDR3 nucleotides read TGTGCCAGCAGCTTAGGACTAGCGGGCCGAGTGCGCACAGATACGCAGTATTTT.

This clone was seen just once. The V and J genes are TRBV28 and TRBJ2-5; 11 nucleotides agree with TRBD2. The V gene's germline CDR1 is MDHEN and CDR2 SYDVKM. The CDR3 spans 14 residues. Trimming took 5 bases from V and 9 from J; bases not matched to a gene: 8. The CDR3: CASSVAGGPFPQYF. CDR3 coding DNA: TGTGCCAGCAGTGTAGCGGGAGGGCCCTTTCCCCAGTACTTC.

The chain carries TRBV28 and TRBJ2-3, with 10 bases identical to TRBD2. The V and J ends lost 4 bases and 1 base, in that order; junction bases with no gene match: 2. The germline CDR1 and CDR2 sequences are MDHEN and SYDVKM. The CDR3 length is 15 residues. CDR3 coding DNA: TGTGCCAGCAGTTCTGGACTAGCGGGCACAGATACGCAGTATTTT. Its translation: CASSSGLAGTDTQYF.

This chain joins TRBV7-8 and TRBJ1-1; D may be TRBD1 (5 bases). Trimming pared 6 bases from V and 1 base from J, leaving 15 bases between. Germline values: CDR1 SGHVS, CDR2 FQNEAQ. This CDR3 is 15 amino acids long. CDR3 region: CASRKNRGENTEAFF. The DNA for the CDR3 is TGTGCCAGCAGAAAAAACCGGGGGGAGAACACTGAAGCTTTCTTT.

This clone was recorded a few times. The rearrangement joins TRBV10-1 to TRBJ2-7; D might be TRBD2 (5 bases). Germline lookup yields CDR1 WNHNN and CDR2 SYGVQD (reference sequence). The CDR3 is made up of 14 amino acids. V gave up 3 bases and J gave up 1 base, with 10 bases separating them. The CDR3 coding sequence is TGCGCCAGCAGTGACGAGGGTGGGTCCTACGAGCAGTACTTC. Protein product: CASSDEGGSYEQYF.

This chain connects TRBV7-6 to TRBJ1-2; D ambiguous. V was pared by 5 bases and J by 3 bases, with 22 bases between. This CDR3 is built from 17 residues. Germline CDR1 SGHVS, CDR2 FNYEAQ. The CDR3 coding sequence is TGTGCCAGCAGCCTATCCCTGACGCAACCCCGGGACTATGGCTACACCTTC. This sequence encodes CASSLSLTQPRDYGYTF.

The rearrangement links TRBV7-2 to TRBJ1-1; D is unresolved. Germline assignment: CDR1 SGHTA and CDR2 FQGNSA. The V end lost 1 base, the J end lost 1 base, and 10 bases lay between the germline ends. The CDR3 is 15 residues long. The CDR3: CASSLEVRENTEAFF. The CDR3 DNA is TGTGCCAGCAGCTTAGAGGTTCGGGAGAACACTGAAGCTTTCTTT.

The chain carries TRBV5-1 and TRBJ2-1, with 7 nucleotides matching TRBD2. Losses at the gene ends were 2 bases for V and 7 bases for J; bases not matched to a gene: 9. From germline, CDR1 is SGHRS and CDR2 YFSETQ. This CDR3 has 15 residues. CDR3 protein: CASSFLAAPQNEQFF. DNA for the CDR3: TGCGCCAGCAGCTTTCTAGCGGCGCCCCAGAATGAGCAGTTCTTC. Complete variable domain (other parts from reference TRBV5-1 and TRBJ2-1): KAGVTQTPRYLIKTRGQQVTLSCSPISGHRSVSWYQQTPGQGLQFLFEYFSETQRNKGNFPGRFSGRQFSNSRSEMNVSTLELGDSALYLCASSFLAAPQNEQFFGPGTRLTVL.